This T cell receptor beta chain was retrieved from a study of CD4 T cells in relation to SARS-CoV-2 and coronaviruses. The overall study: No peptide or an HIV-1 Nef peptide pool served as negative control. Study-level results: Crossreactive clones expanded significantly less to SARS-CoV-2 than monoreactive clones.

The method was immunoSEQ multiplex PCR; TCRdb's version includes in-frame clones alone and lacks a portion of them. The table shows 18,000 or so clones, with approximately 70% occurring only once. Turning to this clone: The antigen remains unidentified.

Unexposed donor CD4+ T cells date from 2011-2018, before the COVID-19 pandemic. After ten to eleven days of culture, CD4+ T cells were isolated. As cell numbers allowed, unexposed-donor CD4+ T cells faced SARS-CoV-2 S/N and four cold-coronavirus spikes. Fresh IL-2 medium replaced half the medium on days 3 and 7. The clonotype was recovered from a human donor in good health. Specimen: CD4+ T cells from PBMCs, cultured in vitro.

This CDR3 is CASSLGQGTGEQYF. The CDR3 DNA reads as TGCGCCAGCAGCCTTGGACAGGGCACAGGGGAGCAGTACTTC. V is TRBV23-1 and J is TRBJ2-7; 8 positions match TRBD1. TRBV23-1 is annotated as an ORF whose role is uncertain. V gave up 6 bases and J gave up 7 bases; unmatched junction bases: 11. This CDR3 is 14 amino acids long.